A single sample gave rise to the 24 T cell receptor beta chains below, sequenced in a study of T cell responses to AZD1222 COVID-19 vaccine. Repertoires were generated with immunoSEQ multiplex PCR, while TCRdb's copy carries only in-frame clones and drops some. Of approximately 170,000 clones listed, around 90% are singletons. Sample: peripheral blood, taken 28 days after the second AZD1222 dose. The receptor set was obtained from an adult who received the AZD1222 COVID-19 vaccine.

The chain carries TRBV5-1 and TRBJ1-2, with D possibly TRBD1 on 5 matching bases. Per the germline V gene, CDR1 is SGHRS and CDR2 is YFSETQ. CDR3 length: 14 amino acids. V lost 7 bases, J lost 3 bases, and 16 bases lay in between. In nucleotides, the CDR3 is TGCGCCAGCTCCCCCGCGGGGCAGGACTATGGCTACACCTTC. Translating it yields CASSPAGQDYGYTF.

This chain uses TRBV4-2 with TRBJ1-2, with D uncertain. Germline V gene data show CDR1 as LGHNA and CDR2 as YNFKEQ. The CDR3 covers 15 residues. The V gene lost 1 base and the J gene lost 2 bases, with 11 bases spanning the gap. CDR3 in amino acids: CASSQGHSGNYGYTF. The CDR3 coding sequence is TGTGCCAGCAGCCAAGGACACAGCGGAAACTATGGCTACACCTTC.

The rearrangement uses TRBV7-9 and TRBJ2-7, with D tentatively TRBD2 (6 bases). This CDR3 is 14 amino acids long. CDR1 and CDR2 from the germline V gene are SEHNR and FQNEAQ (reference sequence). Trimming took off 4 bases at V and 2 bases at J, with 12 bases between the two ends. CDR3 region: CASSSSSGPYEQYF. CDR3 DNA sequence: TGTGCCAGCAGCTCGAGCAGCGGGCCCTACGAGCAGTACTTC.

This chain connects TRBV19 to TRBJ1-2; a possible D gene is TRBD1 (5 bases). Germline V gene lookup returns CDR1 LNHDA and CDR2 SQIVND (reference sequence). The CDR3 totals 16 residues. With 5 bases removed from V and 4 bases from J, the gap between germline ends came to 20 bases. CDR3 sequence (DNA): TGTGCCAGTAGTCAAGGACGGACTCTAGGGGCCTATGGCTACACCTTC. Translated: CASSQGRTLGAYGYTF. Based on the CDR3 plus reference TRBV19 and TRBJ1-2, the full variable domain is DGGITQSPKYLFRKEGQNVTLSCEQNLNHDAMYWYRQDPGQGLRLIYYSQIVNDFQKGDIAEGYSVSREKKESFPLTVTSAQKNPTAFYLCASSQGRTLGAYGYTFGSGTRLTVV.

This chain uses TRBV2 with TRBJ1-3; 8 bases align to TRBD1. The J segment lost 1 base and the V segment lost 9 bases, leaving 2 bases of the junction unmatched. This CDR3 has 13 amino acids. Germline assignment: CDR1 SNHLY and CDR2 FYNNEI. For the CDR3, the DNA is TGTGCCAGAGACAGGGGATCTGGAAACACCATATATTTT. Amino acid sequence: CARDRGSGNTIYF.

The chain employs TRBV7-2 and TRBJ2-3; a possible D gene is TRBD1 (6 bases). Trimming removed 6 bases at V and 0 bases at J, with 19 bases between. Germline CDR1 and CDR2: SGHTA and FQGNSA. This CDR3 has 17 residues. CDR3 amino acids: CASSYKSQGTSTDTQYF. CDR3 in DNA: TGTGCCAGCAGTTATAAATCACAGGGAACTAGCACAGATACGCAGTATTTT.

The CDR3 bases are TGTGCCAGCAGTGAAACTGGGACAGGGATCCCCAACGAGCAGTACTTC. As protein: CASSETGTGIPNEQYF. The chain uses TRBV2 and TRBJ2-7; TRBD1 matches at 9 bases. Trimming cost V 2 bases and J 5 bases; bases outside gene matches: 10. The CDR3 covers 16 residues. Germline V gene data show CDR1 as SNHLY and CDR2 as FYNNEI. Using reference TRBV2 and TRBJ2-7 for the parts outside the CDR3, the full variable domain is EPEVTQTPSHQVTQMGQEVILRCVPISNHLYFYWYRQILGQKVEFLVSFYNNEISEKSEIFDDQFSVERPDGSNFTLKIRSTKLEDSAMYFCASSETGTGIPNEQYFGPGTRLTVT.

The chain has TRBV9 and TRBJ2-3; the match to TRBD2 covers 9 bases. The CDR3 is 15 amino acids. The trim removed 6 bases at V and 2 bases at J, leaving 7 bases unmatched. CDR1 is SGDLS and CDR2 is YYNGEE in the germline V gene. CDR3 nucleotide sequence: TGTGCCAGCACCACGACTAGCGGATACACAGATACGCAGTATTTT. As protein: CASTTTSGYTDTQYF.

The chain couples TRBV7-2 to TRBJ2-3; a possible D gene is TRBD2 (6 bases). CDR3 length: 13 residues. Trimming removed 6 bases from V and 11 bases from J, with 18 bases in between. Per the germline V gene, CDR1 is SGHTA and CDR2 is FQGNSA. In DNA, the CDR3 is TGTGCCAGCAGGGGACTTCCCGGGTTAGGGCAGTATTTT. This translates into CASRGLPGLGQYF.

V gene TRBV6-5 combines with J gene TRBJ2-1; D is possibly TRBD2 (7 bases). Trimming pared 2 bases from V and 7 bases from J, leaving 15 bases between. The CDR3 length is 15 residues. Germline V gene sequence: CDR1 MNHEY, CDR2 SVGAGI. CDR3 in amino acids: CASSYSGGAINEQFF. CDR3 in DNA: TGTGCCAGCAGTTACAGTGGGGGGGCCATTAATGAGCAGTTCTTC.

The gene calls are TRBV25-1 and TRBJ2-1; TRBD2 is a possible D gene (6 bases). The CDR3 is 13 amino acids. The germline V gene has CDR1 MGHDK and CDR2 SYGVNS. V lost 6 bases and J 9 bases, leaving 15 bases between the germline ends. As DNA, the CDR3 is TGTGCCAGCAGCCCCGAATGGAGGGGTGAGCAGTTCTTC. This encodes CASSPEWRGEQFF.

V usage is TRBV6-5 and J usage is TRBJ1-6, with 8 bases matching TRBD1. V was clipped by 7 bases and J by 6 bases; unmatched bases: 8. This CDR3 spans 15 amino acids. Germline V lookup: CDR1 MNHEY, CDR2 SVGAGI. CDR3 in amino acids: CASKQLGQANSPLHF. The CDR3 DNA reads TGTGCCAGCAAGCAACTGGGACAGGCTAATTCACCCCTCCACTTT.

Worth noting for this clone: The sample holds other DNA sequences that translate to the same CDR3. In nucleotides, the CDR3 is TGTGCCAGCAGCCAAGTGGAGACCCAGTACTTC. It is translated as CASSQVETQYF. This chain connects TRBV3-1 (or the pseudogene TRBV3-2) to TRBJ2-5; the D is unclear. The CDR3 runs 11 residues. V shed 1 base and J shed 5 bases, with 2 bases lying between them. Germline V gene sequence: CDR1 LGHDT, CDR2 YNNKEL (reference sequence).

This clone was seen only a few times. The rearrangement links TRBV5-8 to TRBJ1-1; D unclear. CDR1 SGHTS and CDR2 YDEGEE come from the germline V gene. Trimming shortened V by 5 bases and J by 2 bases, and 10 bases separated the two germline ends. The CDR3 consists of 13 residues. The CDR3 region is CASRTVYNTEAFF. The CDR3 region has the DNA TGTGCCAGCAGGACTGTGTATAACACTGAAGCTTTCTTT.

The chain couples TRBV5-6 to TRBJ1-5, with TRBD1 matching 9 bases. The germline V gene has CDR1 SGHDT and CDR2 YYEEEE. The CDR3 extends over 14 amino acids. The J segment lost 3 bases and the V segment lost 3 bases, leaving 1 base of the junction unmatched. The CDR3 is CASSYRGLNQPQHF. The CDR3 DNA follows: TGTGCCAGCAGCTACAGGGGGCTCAATCAGCCCCAGCATTTT.

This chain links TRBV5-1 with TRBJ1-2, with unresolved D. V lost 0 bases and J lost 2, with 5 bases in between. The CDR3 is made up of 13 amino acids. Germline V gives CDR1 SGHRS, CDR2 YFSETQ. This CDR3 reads CASSLGDNYGYTF. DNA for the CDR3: TGCGCCAGCAGCTTGGGTGACAACTATGGCTACACCTTC.

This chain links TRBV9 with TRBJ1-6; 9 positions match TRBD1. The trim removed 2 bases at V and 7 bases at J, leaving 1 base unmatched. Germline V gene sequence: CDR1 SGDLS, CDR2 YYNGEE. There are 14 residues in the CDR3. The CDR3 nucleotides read TGTGCCAGCAGCGTGGACAGGGGAAATTCACCCCTCCACTTT. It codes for CASSVDRGNSPLHF.

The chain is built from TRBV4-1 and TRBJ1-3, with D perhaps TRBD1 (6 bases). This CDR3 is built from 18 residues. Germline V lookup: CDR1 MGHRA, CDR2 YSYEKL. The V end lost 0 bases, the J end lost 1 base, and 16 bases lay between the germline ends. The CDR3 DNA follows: TGCGCCAGCAGCCAAGACGCCCGTGGGGGGCGTTCTGGAAACACCATATATTTT. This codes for CASSQDARGGRSGNTIYF.

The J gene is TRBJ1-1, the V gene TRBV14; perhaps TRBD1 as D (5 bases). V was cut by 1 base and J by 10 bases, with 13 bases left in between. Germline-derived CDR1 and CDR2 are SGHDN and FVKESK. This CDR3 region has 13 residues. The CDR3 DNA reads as TGTGCCAGCAGCCAAGGGGTTGGGACGGGAGCTTTCTTT. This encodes CASSQGVGTGAFF.

CDR3 residues: CATGDRVYGYTF. In DNA form, the CDR3 reads TGTGCCACTGGGGACAGGGTGTATGGCTACACCTTC. V is TRBV27 and J is TRBJ1-2, with TRBD1 matching 9 bases. The germline V gene encodes CDR1 MNHEY and CDR2 SMNVEV (reference sequence). This CDR3 region has 12 residues. V was pared by 10 bases and J by 5 bases, with 5 bases of the junction left unmatched.

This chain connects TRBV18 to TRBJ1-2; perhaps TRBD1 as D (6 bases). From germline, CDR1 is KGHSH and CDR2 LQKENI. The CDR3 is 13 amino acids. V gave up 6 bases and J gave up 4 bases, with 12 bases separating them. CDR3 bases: TGTGCCAGCTCCCCAGGGGAATCCTATGGCTACACCTTC. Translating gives CASSPGESYGYTF.

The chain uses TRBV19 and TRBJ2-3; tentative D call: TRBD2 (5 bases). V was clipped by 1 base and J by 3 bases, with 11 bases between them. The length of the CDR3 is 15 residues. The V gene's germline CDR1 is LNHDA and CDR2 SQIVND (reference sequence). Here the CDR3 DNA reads TGTGCCAGTAGTATAGCCGGAGGAGGTACAGATACGCAGTATTTT. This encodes CASSIAGGGTDTQYF.

CDR3 sequence: CASSDSAGSGYTF. The CDR3 nucleotides are TGTGCCAGTAGTGATTCAGCGGGGAGTGGCTACACCTTC. The rearrangement joins TRBV19 to TRBJ1-2; D remains unclear. V was shortened by 5 bases and J by 7 bases, with 14 bases between the two germline ends. In germline, CDR1 is LNHDA, CDR2 SQIVND (reference sequence). The CDR3 runs to 13 residues.

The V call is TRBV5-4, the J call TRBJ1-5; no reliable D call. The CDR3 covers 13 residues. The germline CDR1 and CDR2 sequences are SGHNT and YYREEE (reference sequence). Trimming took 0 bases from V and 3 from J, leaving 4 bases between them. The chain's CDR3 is CASSLGDNQPQHF. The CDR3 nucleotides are TGTGCCAGCAGCTTGGGGGACAATCAGCCCCAGCATTTT.